This T cell receptor (beta chain) originates from a study of cytomegalovirus exposure and HLA in healthy donors. This clone was detected once. Antigen unknown. Primers included in the PCR were 60 Vbeta and 13 Jbeta primers. TCRdb's copy holds only in-frame clones and misses some; the assay was immunoSEQ multiplex PCR. The sample records 98,000 or so clones, about 80% being singletons. The CDR3 covers 15 residues. Trimming stripped 5 bases from V and 5 bases from J, with 15 bases between. Germline V gene data show CDR1 as LGHNA and CDR2 as YSLEER. Study-wide findings and caveats: An analysis done earlier found most TCR beta V segments productive about 87% or about 30% of the time. The analysis excluded some indistinguishable V segments, including TRBV6-2 and TRBV6-3. Listed as cytomegalovirus-associated were 170 or so TCR beta chains. Highest at DRB1 and lowest at HLA-C, TCR association rates differed among HLA loci in a later analysis.

Sequencing was performed on PBMCs. This receptor was obtained from a man between 40 and 49 years old in good health and CMV-seronegative. The chain is built from TRBV4-3 and TRBJ1-4; D unresolved. The DNA for the CDR3 is TGCGCCAGCAGCACTGCGAGCATGGTAAATGAAAAACTGTTTTTT. Its translation: CASSTASMVNEKLFF.